This T cell receptor (beta chain) derives from a study of blood T cell repertoires in COVID-19 (dated by TCRdb to the early 2020s). With regard to the full study: Samples covering the acute and convalescent phases of COVID-19 were provided by collaborators in the United States, Italy and Spain. Where available, HLA class I and class II types were obtained from metadata supplied by the sample provider rather than from assay-based typing. The samples were drawn from two sources: the first 160 participants of the ongoing ImmuneRACE study, and fewer than 1,500 subjects contributed by 6 global collaborators. The material from the prospective study consisted of cDNA or gDNA derived from T cells, B-cell-depleted T cells, or PBMCs. The sample metadata nearly always contained a de-identified subject ID, COVID-19 status, age in years and sex. The dataset comprised deeply sampled blood TCRbeta repertoires from subjects exposed to, actively infected with, or recovered from COVID-19. The repertoires were released in a freely available public database meant as a resource for research on the immune response to SARS-CoV-2. Study-wide conclusions, independent of this receptor: The amount of clinical and demographic metadata varied by source and participant and was provided uncurated.

In regard to this clone: Its specific antigen is unknown. No base quality information exists; no much larger clone differs at one position.

Whole blood was collected in K2EDTA tubes by collaborating institutions according to the institutions' own protocols. For TCRbeta analysis, collaborators shipped samples as frozen whole blood, isolated PBMCs, or DNA extracted from either of those sample types. TCRbeta CDR3 regions were amplified from genomic DNA using the immunoSEQ Assay, a bias-controlled multiplex PCR. As for the original processing: The number of nucleated cells in each sample was estimated from the amplification of reference gene primers within the assay. To quantify the absolute abundance of each unique TCRbeta CDR3 rearrangement, sequence reads were collapsed and filtered. For each sample, productive Simpson clonality was calculated by taking the square root of Simpson's diversity index across productive rearrangements. TCRdb obtained this table from immuneACCESS and retained in-frame rearrangements with V and J assigned. These tables miss some clones; where compared with another copy, unresolved V genes account for less than half of the shortfall, and the remainder is unexplained. V and J calls and clone size follow that table, whereas D and trimming were derived from the DNA. Here the sample has 200,000 or so clones; about 86% occur a single time. The ten biggest clones cover around 2% of the sample.

Deletion took 1 base off V and 2 bases off J, with a span of 10 bases between the germline ends. Sequences SGHDN (CDR1) and FVKESK (CDR2) are obtained from the germline V gene. The CDR3 spans 15 residues, from the cysteine through the phenylalanine. Of all the DNA, just the CDR3 is kept, 45 bases in frame from base 1. What was sequenced was peripheral blood. This clonotype originated in a woman aged 60 to 75 with acute or convalescent COVID-19. The rearrangement joined TRBV14 to TRBJ2-3; D gene: possibly TRBD1, on 5 matching bases. CDR3 loop: CASSQASRVTDTQYF. The DNA sequence follows: TGTGCCAGCAGCCAAGCCTCCAGGGTCACAGATACGCAGTATTTT.